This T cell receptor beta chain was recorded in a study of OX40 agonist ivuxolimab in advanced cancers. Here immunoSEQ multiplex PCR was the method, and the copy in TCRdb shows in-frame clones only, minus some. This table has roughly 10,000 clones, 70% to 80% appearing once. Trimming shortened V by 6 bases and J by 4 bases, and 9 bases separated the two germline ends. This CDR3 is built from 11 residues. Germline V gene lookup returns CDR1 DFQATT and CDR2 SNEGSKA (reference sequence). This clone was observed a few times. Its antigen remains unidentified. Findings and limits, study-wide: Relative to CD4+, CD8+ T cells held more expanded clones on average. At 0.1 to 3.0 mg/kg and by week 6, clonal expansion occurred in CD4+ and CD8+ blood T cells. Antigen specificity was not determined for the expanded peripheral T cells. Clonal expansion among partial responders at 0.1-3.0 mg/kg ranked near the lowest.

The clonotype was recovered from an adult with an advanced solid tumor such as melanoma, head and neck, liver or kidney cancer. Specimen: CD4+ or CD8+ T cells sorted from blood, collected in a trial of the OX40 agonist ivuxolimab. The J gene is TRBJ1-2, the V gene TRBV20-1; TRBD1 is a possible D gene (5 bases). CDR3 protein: CSALGLYGYTF. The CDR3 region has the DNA TGCAGTGCCCTGGGGCTCTATGGCTACACCTTC.